These T cell receptor beta chains were read from a single sample in a study of T cell clones after liver transplantation. Sequencing was performed with immunoSEQ multiplex PCR; in TCRdb, only in-frame clones are kept and a portion is missing. There are roughly 80,000 clones in the sample; 65% to 85% occur only once, and under 0.6% lies in the top ten. Sequences were derived from CD4+ T cells from blood, sampled 45 to 46 months after liver transplant. Receptor source: a human patient who received a liver transplant. A subset of T cells may come from the graft donor. The CDR3 runs from the conserved cysteine through the conserved F or W. D genes are given only for firm matches. For some rows the clone size is stated as once, few or many, or as a class when expanded; others skip it.

j_call clone_size v_call d_call cdr3_nt cdr3_aa
TRBJ1-5 - TRBV5-4 - TGTGCCAGCAGCTTGGCCCCTACGGAGCCCCAGCATTTT CASSLAPTEPQHF
TRBJ2-3 - TRBV29-1 TRBD2 TGCAGCGTTGTAGGGACTAGCGGGAGCACAGATACGCAGTATTTT CSVVGTSGSTDTQYF
TRBJ2-6 - TRBV19 - TGTGCCAGTAGTGACAGAAAAAGCTCTGGGGCCAACGTCCTGACTTTC CASSDRKSSGANVLTF
TRBJ1-1 - TRBV5-1 - TGCGCCAGCAGCACCACAGGAGTCACTGAAGCTTTCTTT CASSTTGVTEAFF
TRBJ1-1 - TRBV28 - TGTGCCAGCAGTTCCCCAGGGTCTTCAAACACTGAAGCTTTCTTT CASSSPGSSNTEAFF
TRBJ2-2 - TRBV15 - TGTGCCACCAGAAATCCGGCGAACACCGGGGAGCTGTTTTTT CATRNPANTGELFF
TRBJ1-1 few TRBV30 - TGTGCCTGGAGCCCGAAGGGACGGCAAGGCACTGAAGCTTTCTTT CAWSPKGRQGTEAFF
TRBJ1-5 - TRBV27 - TGTGCCAGCAGTTTATTCGCGGGTAGGCCCCAGCATTTT CASSLFAGRPQHF
TRBJ1-2 - TRBV7-2 TRBD1 TGTGCCAGTGGGACAGCAGCTAACTATGGCTACACCTTC CASGTAANYGYTF
TRBJ2-5 - TRBV5-6 - TGTGCCAGCAGCTTTTCACCGGAAGAGACCCAGTACTTC CASSFSPEETQYF
TRBJ2-3 - TRBV9 - TGTGCCAGCAGCGTAAGGCCCCAAGCTAGCACAGATACGCAGTATTTT CASSVRPQASTDTQYF
TRBJ1-3 - TRBV6-1 - TGTGCCAGCAGTGAAACGGAGTGGGGCTCTGGAAACACCATATATTTT CASSETEWGSGNTIYF
TRBJ2-5 - TRBV6-1 TRBD1 TGTGCCAGCACATCACTAGGGACAGGTAGAGGGACCCAGTACTTC CASTSLGTGRGTQYF
TRBJ1-5 - TRBV6-6 - TGTGCCAGCAGGGGGTTTCAGCCCCAGCATTTT CASRGFQPQHF
TRBJ2-7 - TRBV6-5 - TGTGCCAGCAGAGACGGACTGTCAACCTACGAGCAGTACTTC CASRDGLSTYEQYF
TRBJ1-4 - TRBV5-1 - TGTGCCAGCAGCTTACGTGAGAGGGGGGATGAAAAACTGTTTTTT CASSLRERGDEKLFF
TRBJ2-1 once TRBV7-2 - TGTGCCAGCAGCTCAAGGACAGACTTACGGAATGAGCAGTTCTTC CASSSRTDLRNEQFF
TRBJ2-1 - TRBV19 - TGTGCCTCCCAGACTCGCGGTCCCACGGGTGAGCAGTTCTTC CASQTRGPTGEQFF
TRBJ2-1 - TRBV10-1 TRBD2 TGCGCCAGCAGTCGCGGGAGGGACAATGAGCAGTTCTTC CASSRGRDNEQFF
TRBJ2-7 - TRBV5-4 TRBD1 TGTGCCAGCAGCGAACGGGACAGGGGCGAGCAGTACTTC CASSERDRGEQYF
TRBJ1-2 once TRBV10-2 - TGCGCCAGCAGCTACCTACAGGGCGGGTATGGCTACACCTTC CASSYLQGGYGYTF
TRBJ1-2 - TRBV5-1 - TGCGCCAGCAGCTTGGACACAGCCCCGAGTTATGGCTACACCTTC CASSLDTAPSYGYTF
TRBJ1-1 - TRBV6-5 - TGTGCCAGCAGTCCGACCCTAGGGTACACTGAAGCTTTCTTT CASSPTLGYTEAFF
TRBJ2-2 - TRBV28 - TGTGCCAGCAGTTTAGGTGCGGGATGGAACACCGGGGAGCTGTTTTTT CASSLGAGWNTGELFF
TRBJ1-2 - TRBV6-1 TRBD1 TGTGCCAGCAGTGCCCCTGACAGGGCCTACTATGGCTACACCTTC CASSAPDRAYYGYTF
TRBJ1-1 once TRBV4-3 - TGCGCCAGCAGCCAAGATTACCTGAACACTGAAGCTTTCTTT CASSQDYLNTEAFF
TRBJ2-5 - TRBV6-1 TRBD1 TGTGCCAGCAAACGGACAGGGGGGGCGGAGACCCAGTACTTC CASKRTGGAETQYF